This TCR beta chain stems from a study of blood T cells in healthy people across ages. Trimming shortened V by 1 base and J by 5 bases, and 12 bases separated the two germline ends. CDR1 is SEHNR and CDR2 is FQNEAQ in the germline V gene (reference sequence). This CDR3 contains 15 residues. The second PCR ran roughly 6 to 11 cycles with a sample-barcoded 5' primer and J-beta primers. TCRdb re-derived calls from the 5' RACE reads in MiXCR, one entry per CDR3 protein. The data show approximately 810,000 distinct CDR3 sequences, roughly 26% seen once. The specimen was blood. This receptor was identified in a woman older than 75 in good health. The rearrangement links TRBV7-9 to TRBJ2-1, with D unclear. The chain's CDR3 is CASSLVGDPNNEQFF. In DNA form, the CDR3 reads TGTGCCAGCAGCTTAGTTGGGGATCCCAACAATGAGCAGTTCTTC.